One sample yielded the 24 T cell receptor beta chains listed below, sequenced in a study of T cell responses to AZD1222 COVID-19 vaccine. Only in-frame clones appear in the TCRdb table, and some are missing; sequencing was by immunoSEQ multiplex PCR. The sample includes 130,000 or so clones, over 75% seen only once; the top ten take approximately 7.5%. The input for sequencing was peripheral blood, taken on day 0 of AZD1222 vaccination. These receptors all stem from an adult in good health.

CDR3 in amino acids: CASSLNSGRWTDTQYF. DNA for the CDR3: TGTGCCAGCAGTCTCAATAGCGGGAGATGGACAGATACGCAGTATTTT. V and J are TRBV27 and TRBJ2-3; 9 bases are a match to TRBD2. The length of the CDR3 is 16 residues. The V segment lost 5 bases and the J segment 3 bases; nucleotides outside the gene matches: 9. Germline-derived CDR1 and CDR2 are MNHEY and SMNVEV (reference sequence).

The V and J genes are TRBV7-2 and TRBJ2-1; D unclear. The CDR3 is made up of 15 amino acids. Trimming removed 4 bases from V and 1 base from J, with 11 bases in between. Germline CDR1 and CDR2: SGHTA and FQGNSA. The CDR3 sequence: CASSSQTGSYNEQFF. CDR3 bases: TGTGCCAGCAGCTCCCAGACGGGTTCCTACAATGAGCAGTTCTTC.

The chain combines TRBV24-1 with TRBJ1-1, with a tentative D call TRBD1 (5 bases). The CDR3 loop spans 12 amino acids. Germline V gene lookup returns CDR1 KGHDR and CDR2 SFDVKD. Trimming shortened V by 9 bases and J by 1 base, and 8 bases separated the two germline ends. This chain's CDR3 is CATSGPNTEAFF. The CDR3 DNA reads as TGTGCCACCTCGGGACCGAACACTGAAGCTTTCTTT.

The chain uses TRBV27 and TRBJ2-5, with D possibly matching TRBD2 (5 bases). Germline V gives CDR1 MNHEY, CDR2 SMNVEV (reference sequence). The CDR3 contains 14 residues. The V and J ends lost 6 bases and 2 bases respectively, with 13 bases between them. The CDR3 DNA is TGTGCCAGCAGCCCAGCCGGGAAACAAGAGACCCAGTACTTC. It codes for CASSPAGKQETQYF.

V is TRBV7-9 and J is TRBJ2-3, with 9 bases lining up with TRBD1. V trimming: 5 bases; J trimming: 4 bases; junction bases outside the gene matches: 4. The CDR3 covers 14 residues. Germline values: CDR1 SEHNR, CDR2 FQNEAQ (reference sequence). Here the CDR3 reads CASSAGQGPDTQYF. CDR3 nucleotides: TGTGCCAGCAGCGCGGGACAGGGCCCAGATACGCAGTATTTT.

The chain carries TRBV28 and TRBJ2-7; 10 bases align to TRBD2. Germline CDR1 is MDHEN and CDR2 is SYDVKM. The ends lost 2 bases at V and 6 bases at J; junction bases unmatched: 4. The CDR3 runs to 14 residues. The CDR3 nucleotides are TGTGCCAGCAGTTTACCGGGACTAGCGAGCGAGCAGTACTTC. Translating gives CASSLPGLASEQYF. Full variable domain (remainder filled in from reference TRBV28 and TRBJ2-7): DVKVTQSSRYLVKRTGEKVFLECVQDMDHENMFWYRQDPGLGLRLIYFSYDVKMKEKGDIPEGYSVSREKKERFSLILESASTNQTSMYLCASSLPGLASEQYFGPGTRLTVT.

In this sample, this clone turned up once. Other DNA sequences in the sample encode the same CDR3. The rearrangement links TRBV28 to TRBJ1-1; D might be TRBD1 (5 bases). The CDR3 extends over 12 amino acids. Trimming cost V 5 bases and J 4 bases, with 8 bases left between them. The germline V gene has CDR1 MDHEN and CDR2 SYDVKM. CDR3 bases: TGTGCCAGCAGTCAGGGTGGCACTGAAGCTTTCTTT. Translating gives CASSQGGTEAFF.

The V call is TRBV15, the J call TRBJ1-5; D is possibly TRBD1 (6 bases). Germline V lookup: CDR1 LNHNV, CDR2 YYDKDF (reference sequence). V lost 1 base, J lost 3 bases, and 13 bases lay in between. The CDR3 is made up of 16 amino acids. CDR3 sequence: CATSRGSSGVNQPQHF. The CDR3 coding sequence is TGTGCCACCAGCAGAGGTTCGTCAGGGGTCAATCAGCCCCAGCATTTT.

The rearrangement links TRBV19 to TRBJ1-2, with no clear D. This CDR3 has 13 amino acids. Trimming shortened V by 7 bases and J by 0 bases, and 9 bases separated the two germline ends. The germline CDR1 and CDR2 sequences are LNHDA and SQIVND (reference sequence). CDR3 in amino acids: CASTPRTNYGYTF. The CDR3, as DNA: TGTGCCAGTACCCCCCGTACTAACTATGGCTACACCTTC.

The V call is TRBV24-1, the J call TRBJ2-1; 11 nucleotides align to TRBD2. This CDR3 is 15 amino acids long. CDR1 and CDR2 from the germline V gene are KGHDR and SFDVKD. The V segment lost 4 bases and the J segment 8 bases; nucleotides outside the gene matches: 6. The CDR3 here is CATSDPTSGKDEQFF. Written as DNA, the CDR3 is TGTGCCACCAGTGACCCGACTAGCGGGAAGGATGAGCAGTTCTTC.

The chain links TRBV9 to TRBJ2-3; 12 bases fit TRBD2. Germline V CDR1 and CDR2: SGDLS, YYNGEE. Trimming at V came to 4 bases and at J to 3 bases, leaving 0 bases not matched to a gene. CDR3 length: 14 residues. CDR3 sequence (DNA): TGTGCCAGCAGCACTAGCGGGAGGACAGATACGCAGTATTTT. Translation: CASSTSGRTDTQYF.

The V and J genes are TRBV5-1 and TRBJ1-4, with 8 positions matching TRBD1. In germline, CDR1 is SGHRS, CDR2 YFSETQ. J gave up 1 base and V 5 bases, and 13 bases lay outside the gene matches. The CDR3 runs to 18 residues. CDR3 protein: CASRPGQGLLLTNEKLFF. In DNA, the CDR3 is TGCGCCAGCAGACCAGGACAGGGCCTTCTACTAACTAATGAAAAACTGTTTTTT.

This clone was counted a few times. CDR3 protein: CASSYSAQGAVYEQYF. The CDR3 DNA follows: TGTGCCAGCAGTTACTCGGCACAGGGGGCGGTTTACGAGCAGTACTTC. This chain links TRBV6-5 with TRBJ2-7; 9 bases map to TRBD1. V shed 0 bases, J shed 4 bases, and the junction held 7 bases outside the gene matches. CDR3 length equals 16 residues. Germline assignment: CDR1 MNHEY and CDR2 SVGAGI.

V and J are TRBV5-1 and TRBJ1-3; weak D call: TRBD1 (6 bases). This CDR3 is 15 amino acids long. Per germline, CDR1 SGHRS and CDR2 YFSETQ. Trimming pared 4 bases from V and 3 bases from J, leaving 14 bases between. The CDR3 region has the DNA TGCGCCAGCAGCATGAAACAGGGAGATGGAAACACCATATATTTT. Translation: CASSMKQGDGNTIYF.

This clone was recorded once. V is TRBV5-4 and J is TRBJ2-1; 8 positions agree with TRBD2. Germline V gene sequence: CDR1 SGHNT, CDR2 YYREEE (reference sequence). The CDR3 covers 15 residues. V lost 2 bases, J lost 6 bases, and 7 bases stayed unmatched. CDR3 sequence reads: CASSLLADPLNEQFF. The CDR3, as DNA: TGTGCCAGCAGCTTACTAGCGGACCCTCTCAATGAGCAGTTCTTC.

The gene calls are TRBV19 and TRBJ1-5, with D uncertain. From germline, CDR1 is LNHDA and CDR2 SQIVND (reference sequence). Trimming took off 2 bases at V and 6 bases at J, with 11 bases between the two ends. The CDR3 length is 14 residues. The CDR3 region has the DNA TGTGCCAGTAGTATACAGGCAGGATTTCAGCCCCAGCATTTT. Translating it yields CASSIQAGFQPQHF.

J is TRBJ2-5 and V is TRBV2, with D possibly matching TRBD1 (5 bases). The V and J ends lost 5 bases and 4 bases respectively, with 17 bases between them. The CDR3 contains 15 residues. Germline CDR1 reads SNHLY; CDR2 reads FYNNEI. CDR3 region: CASSRAGPHGETQYF. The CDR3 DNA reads TGTGCCAGCAGTCGGGCAGGGCCCCATGGAGAGACCCAGTACTTC.

CDR3 sequence reads: CASSSPWTGDRGYTF. In nucleotides, the CDR3 is TGTGCCAGCAGTTCCCCCTGGACAGGGGATCGCGGCTACACCTTC. The rearrangement joins TRBV28 to TRBJ1-2, with 9 bases aligning to TRBD1. This CDR3 spans 15 amino acids. After removal of 4 bases from V and 8 bases from J, the junction contained 11 bases not matched to a gene. Per germline, CDR1 MDHEN and CDR2 SYDVKM.

CDR3 protein: CASSYSEGATYNEQFF. The CDR3 nucleotides are TGTGCCAGCAGTTACTCAGAGGGAGCCACCTACAATGAGCAGTTCTTC. The V gene is TRBV6-5, the J gene TRBJ2-1; the D gene is possibly TRBD2 (5 bases). The CDR3 consists of 16 residues. The germline CDR1 and CDR2 sequences are MNHEY and SVGAGI. V lost 0 bases to trimming and J lost 2 bases, with 11 bases between them.

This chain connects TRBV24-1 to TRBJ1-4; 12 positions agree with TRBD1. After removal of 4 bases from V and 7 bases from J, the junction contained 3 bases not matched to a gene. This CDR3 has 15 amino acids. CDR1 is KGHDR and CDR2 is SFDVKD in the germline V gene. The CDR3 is CATSEGTGGFEKLFF. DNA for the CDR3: TGTGCCACCAGTGAGGGGACAGGGGGCTTTGAAAAACTGTTTTTT.

CDR3 in amino acids: CASSLAPAGVRTQYF. CDR3 bases: TGCGCCAGCAGCTTGGCCCCAGCGGGAGTTAGGACCCAGTACTTC. The rearrangement links TRBV5-1 to TRBJ2-5; 8 positions agree with TRBD2. The germline V gene has CDR1 SGHRS and CDR2 YFSETQ. J gave up 7 bases and V 0 bases, and 8 bases lay outside the gene matches. The CDR3 has 15 amino acids.

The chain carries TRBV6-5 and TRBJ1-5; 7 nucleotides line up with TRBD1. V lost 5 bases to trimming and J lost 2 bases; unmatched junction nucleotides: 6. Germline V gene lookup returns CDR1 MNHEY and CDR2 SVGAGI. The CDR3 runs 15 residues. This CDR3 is CASSNGQAGNQPQHF. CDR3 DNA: TGTGCCAGCAGTAACGGACAGGCAGGCAATCAGCCCCAGCATTTT.

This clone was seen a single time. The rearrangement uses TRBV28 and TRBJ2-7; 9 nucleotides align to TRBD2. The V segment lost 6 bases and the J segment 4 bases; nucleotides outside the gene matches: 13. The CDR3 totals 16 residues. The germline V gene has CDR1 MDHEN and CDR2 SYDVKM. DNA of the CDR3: TGTGCCAGCAGCCCCGGGGAAGCGGGAGGCACATACGAGCAGTACTTC. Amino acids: CASSPGEAGGTYEQYF.

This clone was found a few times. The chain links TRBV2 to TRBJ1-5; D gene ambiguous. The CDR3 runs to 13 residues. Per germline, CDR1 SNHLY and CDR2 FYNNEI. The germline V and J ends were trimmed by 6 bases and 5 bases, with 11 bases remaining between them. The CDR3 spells CASRKDGDQPQHF. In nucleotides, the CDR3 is TGTGCCAGCAGGAAAGACGGTGATCAGCCCCAGCATTTT.